The TCR beta chain described here comes from a study of blood T cells in healthy people across ages. Study outcomes and limitations: Both naive CD4+ cell counts and diversity were greater in long-lived donors than in aged donors. Among T cells, TCR beta diversity per million cells dropped roughly linearly as age rose.

For the second PCR, which ran for 7 to 11 cycles, a sample-barcoded 5' primer and a J-beta primer mix were used. Samples each returned at least 2.5 million CDR3-containing paired-end reads. TCRdb redid the calling of the 5' RACE reads with MiXCR, one entry per CDR3 protein. The sample has roughly 1,800,000 distinct CDR3 sequences, approximately 50% seen once. This clonotype was observed a handful of times. Its specificity is unknown. This CDR3 has 15 amino acids. Germline V gives CDR1 SGHDN, CDR2 FVKESK. V lost 4 bases and J 6 bases, leaving 16 bases between the germline ends. The chain joins TRBV14 to TRBJ2-1; weak D call: TRBD1 (6 bases). The sequencing sample was made of blood. This sequence originates from a woman aged 40-49 years in good health. In DNA, the CDR3 is TGTGCCAGCAGCCCGCCACAGGGTGGTTTCAATGAGCAGTTCTTC. Protein: CASSPPQGGFNEQFF.